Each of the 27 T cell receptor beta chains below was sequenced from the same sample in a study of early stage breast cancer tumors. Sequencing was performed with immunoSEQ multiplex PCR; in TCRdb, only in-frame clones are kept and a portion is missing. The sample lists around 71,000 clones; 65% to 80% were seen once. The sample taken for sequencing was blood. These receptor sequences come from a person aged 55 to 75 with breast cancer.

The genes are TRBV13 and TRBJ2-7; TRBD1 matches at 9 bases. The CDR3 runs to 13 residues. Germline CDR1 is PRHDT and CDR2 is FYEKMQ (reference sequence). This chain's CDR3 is CAVPGQGENEQYF. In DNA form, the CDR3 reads TGTGCGGTCCCGGGACAGGGAGAAAACGAGCAGTACTTC.

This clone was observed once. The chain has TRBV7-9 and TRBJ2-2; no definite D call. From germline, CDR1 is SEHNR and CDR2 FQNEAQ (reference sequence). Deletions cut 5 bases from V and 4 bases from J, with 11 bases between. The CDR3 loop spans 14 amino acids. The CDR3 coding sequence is TGTGCCAGCAGCCCATCCCTAAGCACCGGGGAGCTGTTTTTT. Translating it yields CASSPSLSTGELFF.

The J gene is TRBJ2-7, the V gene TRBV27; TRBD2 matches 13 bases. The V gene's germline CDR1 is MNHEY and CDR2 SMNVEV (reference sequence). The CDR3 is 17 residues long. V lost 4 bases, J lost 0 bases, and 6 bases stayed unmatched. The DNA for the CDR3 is TGTGCCAGCAGTTCCGGACTAGCGGGAGAAAGCTCCTACGAGCAGTACTTC. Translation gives CASSSGLAGESSYEQYF.

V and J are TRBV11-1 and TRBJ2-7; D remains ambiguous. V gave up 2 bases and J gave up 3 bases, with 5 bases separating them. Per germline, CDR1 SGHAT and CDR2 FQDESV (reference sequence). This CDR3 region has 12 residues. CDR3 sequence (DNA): TGTGCCAGCAGCTTAACAGTCTACGAGCAGTACTTC. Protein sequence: CASSLTVYEQYF.

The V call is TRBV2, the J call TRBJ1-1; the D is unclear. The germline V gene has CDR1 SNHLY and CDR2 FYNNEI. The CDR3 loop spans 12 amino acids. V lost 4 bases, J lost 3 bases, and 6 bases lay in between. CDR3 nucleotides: TGTGCCAGCAGTGCTCAATACACTGAAGCTTTCTTT. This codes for CASSAQYTEAFF.

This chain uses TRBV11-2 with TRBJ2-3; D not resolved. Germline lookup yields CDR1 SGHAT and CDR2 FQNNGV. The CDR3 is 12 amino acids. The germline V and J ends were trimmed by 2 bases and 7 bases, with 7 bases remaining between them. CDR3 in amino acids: CASSLKSYTQYF. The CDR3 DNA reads TGTGCCAGCAGCTTAAAAAGCTATACGCAGTATTTT.

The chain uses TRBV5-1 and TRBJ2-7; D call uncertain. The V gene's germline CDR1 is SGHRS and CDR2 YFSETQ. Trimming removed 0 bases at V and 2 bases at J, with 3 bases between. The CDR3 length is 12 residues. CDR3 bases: TGCGCCAGCAGCTTGGGGGCCTACGAGCAGTACTTC. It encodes CASSLGAYEQYF.

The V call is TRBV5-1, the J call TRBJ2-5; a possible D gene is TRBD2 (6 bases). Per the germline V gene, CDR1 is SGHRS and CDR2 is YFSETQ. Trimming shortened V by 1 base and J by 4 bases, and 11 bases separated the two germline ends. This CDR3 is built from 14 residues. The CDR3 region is CASSLMGGGETQYF. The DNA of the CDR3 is TGCGCCAGCAGCTTGATGGGGGGAGGAGAGACCCAGTACTTC.

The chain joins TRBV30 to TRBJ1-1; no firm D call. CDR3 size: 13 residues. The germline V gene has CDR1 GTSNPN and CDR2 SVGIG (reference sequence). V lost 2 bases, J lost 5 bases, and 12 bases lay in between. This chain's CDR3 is CAWSRAPTTEAFF. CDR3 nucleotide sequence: TGTGCCTGGAGTAGGGCTCCAACAACTGAAGCTTTCTTT.

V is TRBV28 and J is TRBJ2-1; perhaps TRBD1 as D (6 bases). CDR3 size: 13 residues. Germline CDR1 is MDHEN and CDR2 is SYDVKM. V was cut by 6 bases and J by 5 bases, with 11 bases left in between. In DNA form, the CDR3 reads TGTGCCAGCAGCTTAGCAGGGGACAATGAGCAGTTCTTC. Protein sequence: CASSLAGDNEQFF.

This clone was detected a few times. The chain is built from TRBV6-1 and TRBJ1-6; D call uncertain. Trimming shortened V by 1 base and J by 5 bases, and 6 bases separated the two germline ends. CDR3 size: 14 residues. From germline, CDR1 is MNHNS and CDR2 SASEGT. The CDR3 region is CASSEGVDNSPLHF. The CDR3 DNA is TGTGCCAGCAGTGAAGGGGTTGATAATTCACCCCTCCACTTT.

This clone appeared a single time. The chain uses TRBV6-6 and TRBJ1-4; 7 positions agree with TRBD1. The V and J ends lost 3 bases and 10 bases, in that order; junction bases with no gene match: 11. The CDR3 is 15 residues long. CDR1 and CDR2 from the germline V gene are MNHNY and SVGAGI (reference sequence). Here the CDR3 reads CASSYLGGLGGKLFF. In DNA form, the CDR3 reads TGTGCCAGCAGTTATTTAGGGGGCCTGGGGGGAAAACTGTTTTTT.

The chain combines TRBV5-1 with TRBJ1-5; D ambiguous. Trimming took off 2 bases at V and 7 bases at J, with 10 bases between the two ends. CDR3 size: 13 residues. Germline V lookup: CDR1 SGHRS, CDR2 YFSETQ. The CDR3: CASSFDPFQPQHF. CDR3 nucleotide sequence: TGCGCCAGCAGCTTTGACCCTTTCCAGCCCCAGCATTTT. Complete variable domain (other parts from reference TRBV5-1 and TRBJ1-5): KAGVTQTPRYLIKTRGQQVTLSCSPISGHRSVSWYQQTPGQGLQFLFEYFSETQRNKGNFPGRFSGRQFSNSRSEMNVSTLELGDSALYLCASSFDPFQPQHFGDGTRLSIL.

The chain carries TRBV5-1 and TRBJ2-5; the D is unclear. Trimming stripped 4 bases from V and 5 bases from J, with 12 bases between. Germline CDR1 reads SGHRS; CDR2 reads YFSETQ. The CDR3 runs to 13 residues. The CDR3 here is CASSLLGYETQYF. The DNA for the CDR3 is TGCGCCAGCAGCCTTTTAGGGTATGAGACCCAGTACTTC.

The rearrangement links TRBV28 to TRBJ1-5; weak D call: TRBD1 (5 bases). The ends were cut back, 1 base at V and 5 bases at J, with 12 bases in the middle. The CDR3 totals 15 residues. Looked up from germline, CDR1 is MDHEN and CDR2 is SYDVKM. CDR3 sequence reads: CASSLFSGPDQPQHF. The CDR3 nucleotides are TGTGCCAGCAGTTTATTTTCAGGGCCCGATCAGCCCCAGCATTTT.

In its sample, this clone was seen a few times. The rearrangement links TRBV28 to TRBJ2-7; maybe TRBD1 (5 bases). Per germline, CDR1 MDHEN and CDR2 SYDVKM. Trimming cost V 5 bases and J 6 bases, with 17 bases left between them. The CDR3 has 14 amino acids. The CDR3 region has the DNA TGTGCCAGCAGTACCGAAAATGACAGTGGCGAGCAGTACTTC. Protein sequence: CASSTENDSGEQYF.

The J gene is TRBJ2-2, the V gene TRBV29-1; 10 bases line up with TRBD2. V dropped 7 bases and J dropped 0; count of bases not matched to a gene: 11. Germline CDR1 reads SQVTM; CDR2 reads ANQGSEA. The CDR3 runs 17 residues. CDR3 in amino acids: CSAGGLAEIANTGELFF. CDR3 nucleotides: TGCAGCGCCGGAGGACTAGCGGAGATCGCGAACACCGGGGAGCTGTTTTTT.

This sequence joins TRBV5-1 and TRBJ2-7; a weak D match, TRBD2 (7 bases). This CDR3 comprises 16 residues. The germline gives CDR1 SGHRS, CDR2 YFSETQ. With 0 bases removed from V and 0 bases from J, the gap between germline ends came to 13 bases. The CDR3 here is CASSLEGGVSSYEQYF. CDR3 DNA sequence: TGCGCCAGCAGCTTGGAGGGGGGGGTTAGCTCCTACGAGCAGTACTTC.

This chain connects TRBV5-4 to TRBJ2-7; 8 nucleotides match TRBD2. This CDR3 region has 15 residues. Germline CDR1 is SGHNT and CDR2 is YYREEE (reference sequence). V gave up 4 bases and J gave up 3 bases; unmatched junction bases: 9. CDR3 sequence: CASSLGPSGGYEQYF. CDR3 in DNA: TGTGCCAGCAGCCTAGGCCCCAGCGGGGGCTACGAGCAGTACTTC.

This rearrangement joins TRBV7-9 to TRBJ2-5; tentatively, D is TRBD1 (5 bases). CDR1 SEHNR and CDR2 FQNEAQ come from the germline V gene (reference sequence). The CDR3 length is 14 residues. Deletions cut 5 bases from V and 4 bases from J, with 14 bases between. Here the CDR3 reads CASSRATVAETQYF. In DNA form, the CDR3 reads TGTGCCAGCAGCCGCGCGACAGTCGCAGAGACCCAGTACTTC. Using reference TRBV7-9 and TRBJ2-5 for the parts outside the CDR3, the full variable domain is DTGVSQNPRHKITKRGQNVTFRCDPISEHNRLYWYRQTLGQGPEFLTYFQNEAQLEKSRLLSDRFSAERPKGSFSTLEIQRTEQGDSAMYLCASSRATVAETQYFGPGTRLLVL.

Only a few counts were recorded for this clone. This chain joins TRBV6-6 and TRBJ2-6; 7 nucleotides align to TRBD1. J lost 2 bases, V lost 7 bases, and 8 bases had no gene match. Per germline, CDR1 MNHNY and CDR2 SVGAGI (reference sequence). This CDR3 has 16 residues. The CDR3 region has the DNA TGTGCCAGCACCCGGACAGGTGTGACTGGGGCCAACGTCCTGACTTTC. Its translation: CASTRTGVTGANVLTF.

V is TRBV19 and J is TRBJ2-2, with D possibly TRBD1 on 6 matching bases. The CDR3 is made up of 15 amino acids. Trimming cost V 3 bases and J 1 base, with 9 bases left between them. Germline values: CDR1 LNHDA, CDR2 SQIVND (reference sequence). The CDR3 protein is CASSIGTRNTGELFF. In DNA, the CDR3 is TGTGCCAGTAGTATCGGGACAAGGAACACCGGGGAGCTGTTTTTT.

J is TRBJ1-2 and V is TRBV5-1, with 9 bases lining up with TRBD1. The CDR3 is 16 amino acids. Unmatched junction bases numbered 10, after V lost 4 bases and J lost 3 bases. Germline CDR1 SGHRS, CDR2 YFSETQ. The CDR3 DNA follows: TGCGCCAGCAGCACCCCCGACAGGGGGATCCACTATGGCTACACCTTC. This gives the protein CASSTPDRGIHYGYTF.

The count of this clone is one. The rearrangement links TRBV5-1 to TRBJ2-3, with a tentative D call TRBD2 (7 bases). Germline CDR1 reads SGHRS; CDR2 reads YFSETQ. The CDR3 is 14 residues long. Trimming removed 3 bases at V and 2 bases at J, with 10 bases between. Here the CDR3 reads CASSWEGDTDTQYF. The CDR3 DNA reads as TGCGCCAGCAGCTGGGAGGGGGACACAGATACGCAGTATTTT.

Here the CDR3 DNA reads TGTGCCATCAGCGGGCAAGCGGGAGGCATTAACAATGAGCAGTTCTTC. As protein: CAISGQAGGINNEQFF. This rearrangement joins TRBV10-3 to TRBJ2-1, with 9 bases that match TRBD2. Losses at the gene ends were 6 bases for V and 5 bases for J; bases not matched to a gene: 11. The length of the CDR3 is 16 residues. CDR1 is ENHRY, CDR2 SYGVKD, per germline.

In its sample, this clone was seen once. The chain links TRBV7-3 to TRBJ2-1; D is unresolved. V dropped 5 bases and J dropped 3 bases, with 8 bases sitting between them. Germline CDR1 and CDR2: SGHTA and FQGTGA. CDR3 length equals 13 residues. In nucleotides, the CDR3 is TGTGCCAGCAGCCAAGGTCGCTACAATGAGCAGTTCTTC. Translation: CASSQGRYNEQFF.

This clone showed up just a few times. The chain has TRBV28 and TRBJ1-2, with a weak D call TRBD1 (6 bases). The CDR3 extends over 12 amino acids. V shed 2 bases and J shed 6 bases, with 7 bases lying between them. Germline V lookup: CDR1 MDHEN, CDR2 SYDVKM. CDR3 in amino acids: CASSLGTHGYTF. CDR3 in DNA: TGTGCCAGCAGTTTAGGGACACATGGCTACACCTTC.